This T cell receptor beta chain was sequenced during a study of regulatory T cells in long-lasting Graves disease. Whole-study results and caveats: In persistent patients, shared public clonotypes (2,741) outnumbered those in new patients (about 1,000).

The CDR3 has 14 amino acids. Assembly of TCR beta libraries relied on iRepertoire HTBI primers together with Arm-PCR of CDR3 regions. TCRdb passed the multiplex PCR reads through MiXCR, listing each CDR3 protein once. The table has about 470,000 distinct CDR3 sequences, under 15% seen once. The time point here: newly diagnosed GD, antithyroid drugs for less than 3 months. Preparation of the TCR library used RNA extracted from PBMCs. This clonotype was recorded once. The antigen is not known. The junction shows a germline mismatch at one end, possibly a read error. These data are also associated with another study on T cells in Graves' hyperthyroidism and ophthalmopathy.

The chain links TRBV12-3 or TRBV12-4 to TRBJ1-1; the D gene is possibly TRBD1 (5 bases). This clonotype was sampled from a woman in her twenties or thirties with Graves disease. The specimen was peripheral blood mononuclear cells (PBMCs), collected at new diagnosis, from a patient treated with antithyroid drugs. The CDR3 sequence: CAGSSLDSDTEAFF. In DNA, the CDR3 is TGTGCCGGCAGTTCCCTCGACAGCGACACTGAAGCTTTCTTT.